Below, 2 T cell receptor beta chains from the same sample are listed, as sequenced in a study of blood T cells in healthy people across ages. Then a second PCR, running roughly 7 to 11 cycles, was carried out with a sample-barcoded 5' primer and a J-beta primer mix. In TCRdb, the 5' RACE reads were re-called with MiXCR into one record per CDR3 protein. Of fewer than 700,000 distinct CDR3 sequences in the sample, approximately 40% are singletons; the top ten hold 30%. Sequencing was carried out using blood. These receptors all stem from a man older than 75 in good health.

CDR3 sequence: CASSDRGLRGPESLPDTQYF. Written as DNA, the CDR3 is TGTGCCAGCAGTGACAGGGGGCTCCGGGGACCGGAATCTCTGCCAGATACGCAGTATTTT. The genes are TRBV6-4 and TRBJ2-3, with 7 bases aligning to TRBD1. Germline V gene lookup returns CDR1 MRHNA and CDR2 SNTAGT. With V trimmed by 2 bases and J by 4 bases, 21 bases remained unmatched. The CDR3 is 20 amino acids.

J is TRBJ2-1 and V is TRBV20-1; the match to TRBD1 covers 7 bases. The germline V gene has CDR1 DFQATT and CDR2 SNEGSKA (reference sequence). This CDR3 contains 13 residues. As DNA, the CDR3 is TGCAGCCGCCGGGACAGCACAAACAATGAGCAGTTCTTC. Encoded protein: CSRRDSTNNEQFF.